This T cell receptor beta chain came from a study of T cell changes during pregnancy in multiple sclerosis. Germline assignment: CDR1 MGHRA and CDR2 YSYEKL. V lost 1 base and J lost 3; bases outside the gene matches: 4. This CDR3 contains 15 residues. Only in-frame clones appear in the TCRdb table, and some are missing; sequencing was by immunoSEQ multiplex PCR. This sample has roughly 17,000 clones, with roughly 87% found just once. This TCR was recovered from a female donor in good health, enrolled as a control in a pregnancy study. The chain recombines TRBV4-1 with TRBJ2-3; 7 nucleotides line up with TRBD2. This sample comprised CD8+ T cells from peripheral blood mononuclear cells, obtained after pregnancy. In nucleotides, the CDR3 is TGCGCCAGCAGCCAAGTATCACTAGCGACAGATACGCAGTATTTT. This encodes CASSQVSLATDTQYF.